The 3 T cell receptor beta chains reported below all come from one sample, sequenced in a study of blood T cells in healthy people across ages (dated by TCRdb to about 2015). Receptor amplification or capture employed 5' RACE. Sequenced on an Illumina HiSeq 2500. A second roughly 6 to 12 cycle PCR used a sample-barcoded 5' primer and a J-beta primer mix. The public reads were reanalyzed by TCRdb: fastp trimming at Q25, MiXCR alignment, in-frame beta chains only. Each CDR3 protein gets just one entry, which takes the most common genes and DNA from the rows behind it. In this sample the table shows 350,000 to 450,000 distinct CDR3 sequences, 45% to 60% of which occur a single time. 51% of the sample is held by the ten biggest clonotypes. Input material: blood. Every receptor here comes from a man aged 55-75 years in good health.

In its sample, this clonotype was seen a few times. The chain carries TRBV7-9 and TRBJ2-7, with D unclear. There are 13 residues in the CDR3. V was cut by 3 bases and J by 5 bases, with 11 bases left in between. Germline V lookup: CDR1 SEHNR, CDR2 FQNEAQ (reference sequence). CDR3 protein: CASSFLSADEQYF. In nucleotides, the CDR3 is TGTGCCAGCAGCTTTTTATCGGCGGACGAGCAGTACTTC.

This clonotype was recorded a few times. This sequence joins TRBV7-2 and TRBJ2-5, with 7 bases aligning to TRBD2. The DNA end is a closer match to TRBJ2-7, so the J assignment may be wrong. The CDR3 is made up of 15 amino acids. Germline loops: CDR1 SGHTA, CDR2 FQGNSA. In nucleotides, the CDR3 is TGTGCCAGCAGCAACCGAGCGGGACTCTCCTACGAGCAGTACTTC. This codes for CASSNRAGLSYEQYF.

This clonotype appeared a few times. The chain carries TRBV20-1 and TRBJ2-7; 10 nucleotides agree with TRBD2. The CDR3 has 15 residues. Germline V gene sequence: CDR1 DFQATT, CDR2 SNEGSKA (reference sequence). The V segment lost 0 bases and the J segment 0 bases; nucleotides outside the gene matches: 2. The chain's CDR3 is CSARDGLADSYEQYF. DNA for the CDR3: TGCAGTGCTAGAGATGGACTAGCGGACTCCTACGAGCAGTACTTC.